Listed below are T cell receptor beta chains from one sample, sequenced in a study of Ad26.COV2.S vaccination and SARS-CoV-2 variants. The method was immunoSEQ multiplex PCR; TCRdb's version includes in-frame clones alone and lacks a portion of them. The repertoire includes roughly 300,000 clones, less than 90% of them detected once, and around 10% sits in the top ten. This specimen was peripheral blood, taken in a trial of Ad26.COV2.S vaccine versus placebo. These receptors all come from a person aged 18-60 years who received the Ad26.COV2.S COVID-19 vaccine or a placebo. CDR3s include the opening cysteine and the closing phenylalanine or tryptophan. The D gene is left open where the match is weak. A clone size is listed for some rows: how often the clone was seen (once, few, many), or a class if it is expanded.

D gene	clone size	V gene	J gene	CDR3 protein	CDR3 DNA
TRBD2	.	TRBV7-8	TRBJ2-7	CASMLAGGTYEQYF	TGTGCCAGCATGTTAGCGGGGGGGACCTACGAGCAGTACTTC
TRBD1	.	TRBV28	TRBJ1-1	CASSAAGGGGVNTEAFF	TGTGCCAGCAGCGCCGCAGGAGGGGGCGGGGTGAACACTGAAGCTTTCTTT
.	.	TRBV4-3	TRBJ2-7	CASSQIHEGGHEQYF	TGCGCCAGCAGCCAAATTCACGAGGGAGGCCACGAGCAGTACTTC
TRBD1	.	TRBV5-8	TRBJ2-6	CASSLTGAGANVLTF	TGTGCCAGCAGCCTAACAGGGGCTGGGGCCAACGTCCTGACTTTC
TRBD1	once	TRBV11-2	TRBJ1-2	CASSEDRAHGYTF	TGTGCCAGCAGCGAGGACAGGGCCCATGGCTACACCTTC
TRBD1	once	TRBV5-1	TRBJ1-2	CASSRTGTANYGYTF	TGCGCCAGCAGCCGGACCGGGACAGCTAACTATGGCTACACCTTC
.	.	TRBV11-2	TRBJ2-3	CASRTFPSTDTQYF	TGTGCCAGCAGGACCTTTCCGAGCACAGATACGCAGTATTTT
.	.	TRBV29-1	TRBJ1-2	CSVDRGVFGYTF	TGCAGCGTTGATCGCGGTGTGTTTGGCTACACCTTC
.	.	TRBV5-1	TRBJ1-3	CASSLAGNSGNTIYF	TGCGCCAGCAGCTTGGCTGGGAACTCTGGAAACACCATATATTTT
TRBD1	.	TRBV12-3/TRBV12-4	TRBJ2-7	CASSLGQGGVF	TGTGCCAGCAGTCTGGGACAGGGGGGGGTCTTC
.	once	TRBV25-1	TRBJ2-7	CASSESVAVSYEQYF	TGTGCCAGCAGTGAATCGGTAGCGGTGTCCTACGAGCAGTACTTC
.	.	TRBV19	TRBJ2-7	CASSLLGGPYEQYF	TGTGCCAGTAGTCTACTCGGGGGACCCTACGAGCAGTACTTC
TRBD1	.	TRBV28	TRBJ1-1	CASSSGQGNTEAFF	TGTGCCAGCAGTTCTGGACAGGGGAACACTGAAGCTTTCTTT
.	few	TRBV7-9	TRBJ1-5	CASSSGGSQHF	TGTGCCAGCAGCTCGGGTGGGTCCCAGCATTTT
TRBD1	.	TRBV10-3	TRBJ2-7	CAISAGQGSYEQYF	TGTGCCATCAGTGCGGGACAGGGGTCCTACGAGCAGTACTTC
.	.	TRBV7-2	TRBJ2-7	CASSSPGLSYEQYF	TGTGCCAGCAGCTCCCCGGGACTTAGCTACGAGCAGTACTTC
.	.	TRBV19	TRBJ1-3	CASSIPSGNTIYF	TGTGCCAGTAGTATCCCCTCTGGAAACACCATATATTTT
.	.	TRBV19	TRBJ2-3	CASSPIPRGDTQYF	TGTGCCAGTAGTCCGATCCCACGGGGGGATACGCAGTATTTT
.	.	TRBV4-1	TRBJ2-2	CASSRGLGTGELFF	TGCGCCAGCAGCCGAGGCCTAGGGACCGGGGAGCTGTTTTTT
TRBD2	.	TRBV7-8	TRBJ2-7	CASSLELAGYYEQYF	TGTGCCAGCAGCTTAGAACTAGCGGGCTACTACGAGCAGTACTTC
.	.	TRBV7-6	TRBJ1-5	CASSLEAGLQPQHF	TGTGCCAGCAGCTTGGAGGCCGGACTTCAGCCCCAGCATTTT
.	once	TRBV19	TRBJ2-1	CASSMDPGGQFF	TGTGCCAGTAGTATGGACCCTGGGGGGCAGTTCTTC